The rows below give T cell receptor beta chains drawn from one sample of a study of breast tumors, draining lymph nodes, adjacent tissues. One entry per CDR3 protein results from TCRdb running MiXCR on the multiplex PCR reads. The sample has around 130,000 distinct CDR3 sequences, 15% to 20% seen once. The sequenced sample consisted of axillary lymph node tissue. The receptors were gathered from a female donor with breast cancer. Some clones in this sample may be carry-over from other donors' samples. The CDR3 runs from the conserved cysteine through the conserved F or W. A D gene is named only where the DNA matches it firmly. Size is omitted from some rows. Given values are once, few, many or a class for expanded clones.

TRBJ2-1 | TRBD2 | TRBV20-1 | many | CSARGRADEQFF | TGCAGTGCCCGGGGGAGGGCTGATGAGCAGTTCTTC
TRBJ2-1 | - | TRBV20-1 | many | CSALDQNDEQFF | TGCAGTGCCTTAGACCAGAACGATGAGCAGTTCTTC
TRBJ2-5 | TRBD1 | TRBV20-1 | many | CSARVPDRGGQETQYF | TGCAGTGCTAGAGTCCCCGACAGGGGAGGCCAAGAGACCCAGTACTTC
TRBJ2-1 | - | TRBV2 | many | CASSGVAGLYNEQFF | TGTGCCAGCAGTGGCGTTGCGGGATTGTACAATGAGCAGTTCTTC
TRBJ2-5 | TRBD1 | TRBV12-3/TRBV12-4 | many | CASSGDRGRETQYF | TGTGCCAGCAGTGGGGACAGGGGAAGAGAGACCCAGTACTTC
TRBJ1-3 | TRBD1 | TRBV9 | many | CASSITTGGDTIYF | TGTGCCAGCAGCATAACGACAGGGGGAGACACCATATATTTT
TRBJ1-2 | - | TRBV4-1 | many | CASSQDRIPRTPDYGYTF | TGCGCCAGCAGCCAAGATCGGATTCCCAGGACCCCCGACTATGGCTACACCTTC
TRBJ2-3 | TRBD1 | TRBV25-1 | many | CASSEYRTGAADTQYF | TGTGCCAGCAGTGAATACCGGACAGGGGCTGCGGATACGCAGTATTTT
TRBJ2-7 | TRBD2 | TRBV11-2 | - | CASAFGAGLSSYEQYF | TGTGCCAGCGCGTTTGGGGCGGGACTAAGCTCCTACGAGCAGTACTTC
TRBJ1-2 | - | TRBV28 | many | CASSYPYGTDYGYTF | TGTGCCAGCAGTTATCCCTACGGGACTGACTATGGCTACACCTTC
TRBJ2-5 | - | TRBV5-6 | many | CASSLYMGETQYF | TGTGCCAGCAGCTTGTATATGGGAGAGACCCAGTACTTC
TRBJ2-4 | - | TRBV19 | - | CASSIQGNIQYF | TGTGCCAGTAGTATACAGGGAAACATTCAGTACTTC
TRBJ2-3 | TRBD1 | TRBV20-1 | many | CSALTPGQSTDTQYF | TGCAGTGCTCTCACCCCGGGACAGAGCACAGATACGCAGTATTTT
TRBJ2-7 | - | TRBV10-2 | many | CASTPGRANEQYF | TGCGCCAGCACTCCGGGGCGGGCCAACGAGCAGTACTTC
TRBJ1-2 | - | TRBV4-1 | many | CASSPLNGGGGRGYTF | TGCGCCAGCAGCCCACTAAATGGGGGAGGAGGTCGTGGCTACACCTTC
TRBJ2-7 | TRBD1 | TRBV13 | many | CASSLQGDIYEQYF | TGTGCCAGCAGCTTACAGGGGGATATTTACGAGCAGTACTTC
TRBJ2-4 | - | TRBV9 | few | CASSVAGDGNIQYF | TGTGCCAGCAGCGTAGCTGGGGACGGAAACATTCAGTACTTC
TRBJ2-7 | TRBD2 | TRBV6-6 | many | CASSQSSGGSYEQYF | TGTGCCAGCAGCCAATCTAGCGGGGGTTCCTACGAGCAGTACTTC
TRBJ2-1 | TRBD2 | TRBV5-1 | many | CASSFGAGDSYNEQFF | TGCGCCAGCAGCTTTGGTGCGGGAGACTCCTACAATGAGCAGTTCTTC